This T cell receptor beta chain originates from a study of T cell responses to AZD1222 COVID-19 vaccine (dated by TCRdb to 2020 to 2023). For the study in its entirety: A total of 230 to 250 trial participants underwent TCR sequencing, of whom about 200 had received two doses of AZD1222 and some 26 had received two doses of the MenACWY control vaccine. Trial participants were enrolled into age subgroups of 18-55, 56-69 and 70-plus years, which contained around 150, 28 and 57 TCR-sequenced participants, respectively.

The time point label corresponds to: about 28 days (+/-7) after the second vaccine dose. AZD1222 recipients given second doses at about 4 weeks or at about 12 weeks were pooled, since spike-specific TCR depth and breadth were not found to differ between the two schedules. Vaccinee samples were obtained from the UK trials COV001 and COV002, which included a single-blind randomized controlled phase 2/3 trial of AZD1222 (ChAdOx1 nCoV-19) in healthy adults. For TCRbeta chain sequencing, PBMC samples from trial participants were taken at day 0 and at day 28 after the second dose. The CDR3 regions of human TCRbeta chains were analyzed by immunosequencing. The authors' analysis ran thus. TCRs in the repertoires were matched against a reference library of SARS-CoV-2-specific TCRs that had been generated with the MIRA antigen-specificity platform. Breadth was defined as the fraction of unique TCRs that were SARS-CoV-2-associated. Depth was defined as the fraction of total T cells that were SARS-CoV-2-associated. Using the MIRA data, each spike-specific TCR was assigned both to the spike region to which the TCR was reactive and to a CD4 or CD8 class. Log10-transformed breadth and depth values were compared by one-way ANOVA with Sidak's multiple comparisons tests. As stored in TCRdb, this immuneACCESS dataset retains in-frame rearrangements with V and J assigned. A fraction of the clones does not appear; measured against another copy, unresolved V genes explain less than half of the discrepancy, and the remainder lacks a known reason. That table is the source of V, J and clone size, and D and trimming were worked out from the DNA. Within this sample are 50,000 to 70,000 clones, with roughly nine tenths of them counted one time only. 6.1% of the sample rests with the top ten.

The junction shows trimming of 4 bases on V and 8 bases on J, plus 15 bases between the germline ends. Based on the germline V gene, the CDR1 and CDR2 sequences are SGHRS and YFSETQ. From cysteine to phenylalanine, the CDR3 is 14 amino acids long. Only the CDR3 DNA stays, 42 bases, in frame from base 1. About this clone: Its antigen is not yet known. No base quality information exists; no much larger clone differs at one position.

Study-level results and caveats: Reportedly, close to half of the unique spike-specific TCRs recognized epitopes lying outside the regions that are mutated in the B.1.351 and B.1.1.7 variants. Most participants were white British and females outnumbered males, and the authors suggested that clonal diversity may have been underestimated. Because no day 14 peak-response samples were available, repertoires were characterized only after the peak T cell response. Conclusions about previously exposed vaccinees are limited, since just six or seven AZD1222 recipients were seropositive for SARS-CoV-2 at baseline. A significant rise in spike-specific TCR breadth and depth was observed after two AZD1222 doses relative to day 0 and relative to MenACWY recipients. The vaccine-associated CD4 TCRs covered the entire spike protein, and the dominant responses fell in regions 160-218 and 743-854. The 56-69-year group was small, and its depth increase did not reach significance, likely because of low power.

The chain couples TRBV5-1 to TRBJ1-4, with the D gene not confidently named. This material consisted of peripheral blood, taken 28 days after the second AZD1222 dose. The clonotype originates from an adult who received the AZD1222 COVID-19 vaccine. DNA sequence: TGCGCCAGCAGCCAAGACTCCCCCGCGGAAAAACTGTTTTTT. This gives the protein CASSQDSPAEKLFF. Outside the CDR3, residues come from the reference TRBV5-1 and TRBJ1-4 proteins, so the full variable domain is: KAGVTQTPRYLIKTRGQQVTLSCSPISGHRSVSWYQQTPGQGLQFLFEYFSETQRNKGNFPGRFSGRQFSNSRSEMNVSTLELGDSALYLCASSQDSPAEKLFFGSGTQLSVL.